This T cell receptor beta chain was identified during a study of blood T cell repertoires in COVID-19. Assay used: immunoSEQ multiplex PCR; TCRdb lists only in-frame clones, some missing. The sample shows approximately 310,000 clones, 85% of them seen only once. Germline values: CDR1 SGHNT, CDR2 YYREEE (reference sequence). Trimming took 4 bases from V and 1 from J; bases not matched to a gene: 7. This CDR3 has 15 residues. Adults between roughly 18 and 90 years of age took part from 24 US areas. This rearrangement joins TRBV5-4 to TRBJ2-7, with 8 bases that match TRBD1. Sample: PBMCs or T cells enriched from blood (not recorded which). This clonotype originated in a woman aged 25 to 39 who had been exposed to COVID-19. CDR3 DNA: TGTGCCAGCAGCCTCGGACAGGGAGGTTCCTACGAGCAGTACTTC. Translation gives CASSLGQGGSYEQYF.